The following is a T cell receptor (beta chain) sequence with its context. Its antigen is not identified. This sample is drawn from a study of shared clonotypes between healthy human individuals. Notes on the study in general: Rarefaction analysis demonstrated incomplete sorted-subset sequencing notwithstanding large depth. The authors expected sequencing depth to affect clonotype sharing among donors.

TCRdb's table, derived via immunoSEQ multiplex PCR, lists solely in-frame clones and lacks some. Of roughly 320,000 clones listed, more than 75% are singletons. The CDR3 has 14 amino acids. Trimming pared 1 base from V and 3 bases from J, leaving 10 bases between. Germline V gives CDR1 MNHNS, CDR2 SASEGT. The V gene is TRBV6-1, the J gene TRBJ2-7, with D perhaps TRBD1 or TRBD2 (5 bases each). The TCR comes from a man between 18 and 35 years old in good health. The sequencing sample was made of memory CD8+ T cells sorted from blood. As to subset: CD45RO+ cells pooled with CCR7-negative TemRA cells. The CDR3: CASSEGDGNYEQYF. For the CDR3, the DNA is TGTGCCAGCAGTGAAGGGGACGGAAACTACGAGCAGTACTTC.